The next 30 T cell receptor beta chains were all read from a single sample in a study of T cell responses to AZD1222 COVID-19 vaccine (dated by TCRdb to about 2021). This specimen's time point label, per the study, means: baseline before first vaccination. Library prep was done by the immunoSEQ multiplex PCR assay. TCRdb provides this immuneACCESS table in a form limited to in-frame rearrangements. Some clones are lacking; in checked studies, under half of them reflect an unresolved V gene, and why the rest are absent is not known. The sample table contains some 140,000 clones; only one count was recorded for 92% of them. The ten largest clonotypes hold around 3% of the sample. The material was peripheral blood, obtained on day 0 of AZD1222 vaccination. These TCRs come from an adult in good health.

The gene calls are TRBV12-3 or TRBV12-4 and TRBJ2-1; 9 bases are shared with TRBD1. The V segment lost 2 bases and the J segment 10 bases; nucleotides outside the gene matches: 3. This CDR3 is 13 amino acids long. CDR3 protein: CASSLHRGQEQFF. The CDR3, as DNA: TGTGCCAGCAGTTTACACAGGGGGCAAGAGCAGTTCTTC.

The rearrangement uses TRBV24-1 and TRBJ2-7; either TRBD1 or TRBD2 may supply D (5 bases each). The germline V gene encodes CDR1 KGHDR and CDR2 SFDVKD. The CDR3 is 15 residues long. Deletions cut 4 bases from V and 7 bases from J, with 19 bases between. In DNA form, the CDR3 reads TGTGCCACCAGTGACGGGGCGCCGGGTTCCTTGGAGCAGTACTTC. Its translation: CATSDGAPGSLEQYF.

CDR3: CASSPTGAGYGYTF. The CDR3 coding sequence is TGTGCCAGCAGCCCGACAGGGGCCGGGTATGGCTACACCTTC. This chain links TRBV5-6 with TRBJ1-2; TRBD1 matches at 8 bases. The junction had 7 bases not matched to a gene; V was cut back by 4 bases and J by 5 bases. This CDR3 comprises 14 residues. CDR1 is SGHDT and CDR2 is YYEEEE in the germline V gene. Full variable domain (rest looked up from reference TRBV5-6 and TRBJ1-2): DAGVTQSPTHLIKTRGQQVTLRCSPKSGHDTVSWYQQALGQGPQFIFQYYEEEERQRGNFPDRFSGHQFPNYSSELNVNALLLGDSALYLCASSPTGAGYGYTFGSGTRLTVV.

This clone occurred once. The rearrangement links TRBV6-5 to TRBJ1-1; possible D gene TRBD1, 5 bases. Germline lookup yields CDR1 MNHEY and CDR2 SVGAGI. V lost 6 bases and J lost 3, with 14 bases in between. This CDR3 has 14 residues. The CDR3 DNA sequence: TGTGCCAGCAGATTCAGGGAAGGAGACACTGAAGCTTTCTTT. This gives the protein CASRFREGDTEAFF.

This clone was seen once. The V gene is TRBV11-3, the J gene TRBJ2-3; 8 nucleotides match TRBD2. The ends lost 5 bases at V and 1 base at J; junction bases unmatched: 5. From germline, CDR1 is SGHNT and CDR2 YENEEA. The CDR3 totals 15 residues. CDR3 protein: CASSPPGGGTDTQYF. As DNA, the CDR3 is TGTGCCAGCAGCCCCCCGGGAGGGGGCACAGATACGCAGTATTTT.

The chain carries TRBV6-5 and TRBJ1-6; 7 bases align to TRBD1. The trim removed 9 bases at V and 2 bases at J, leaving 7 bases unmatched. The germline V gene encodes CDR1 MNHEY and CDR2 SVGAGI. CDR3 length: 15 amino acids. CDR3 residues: CASSNRGPYNSPLHF. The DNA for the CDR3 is TGTGCCAGTAGTAACAGGGGACCCTATAATTCACCCCTCCACTTT.

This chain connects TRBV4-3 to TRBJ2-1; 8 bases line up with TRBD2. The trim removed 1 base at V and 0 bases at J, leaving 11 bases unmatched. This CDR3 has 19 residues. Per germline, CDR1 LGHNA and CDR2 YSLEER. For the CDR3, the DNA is TGCGCCAGCAGCCAAGGGCTAACGGGAGGGAGGAGCTCCTACAATGAGCAGTTCTTC. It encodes CASSQGLTGGRSSYNEQFF.

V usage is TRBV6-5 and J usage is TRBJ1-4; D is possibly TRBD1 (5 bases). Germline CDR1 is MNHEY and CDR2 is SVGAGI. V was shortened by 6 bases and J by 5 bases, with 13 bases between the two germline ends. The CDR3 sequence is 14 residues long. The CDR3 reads CASRPPGPNEKLFF. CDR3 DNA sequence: TGTGCCAGCAGACCCCCGGGGCCCAATGAAAAACTGTTTTTT.

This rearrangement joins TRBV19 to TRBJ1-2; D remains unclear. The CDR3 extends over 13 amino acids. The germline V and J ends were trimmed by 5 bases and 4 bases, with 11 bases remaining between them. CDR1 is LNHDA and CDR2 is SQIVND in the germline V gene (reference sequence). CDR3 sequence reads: CASSLRQLYGYTF. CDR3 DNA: TGTGCCAGTAGTCTGCGGCAGCTCTATGGCTACACCTTC.

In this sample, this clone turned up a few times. CDR3 in DNA: TGTGCCAGCAGTTACCGACCCATCTCACCCCTCCACTTT. It specifies CASSYRPISPLHF. This chain links TRBV6-5 with TRBJ1-6, with D unresolved. Germline lookup yields CDR1 MNHEY and CDR2 SVGAGI. With 2 bases removed from V and 10 bases from J, the gap between germline ends came to 9 bases. The CDR3 sequence is 13 residues long.

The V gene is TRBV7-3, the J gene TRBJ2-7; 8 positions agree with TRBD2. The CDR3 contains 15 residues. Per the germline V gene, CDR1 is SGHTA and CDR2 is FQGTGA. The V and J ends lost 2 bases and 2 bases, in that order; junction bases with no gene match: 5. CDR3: CASSLGAGVAYEQYF. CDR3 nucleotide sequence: TGTGCCAGCAGCTTAGGAGCGGGGGTCGCCTACGAGCAGTACTTC.

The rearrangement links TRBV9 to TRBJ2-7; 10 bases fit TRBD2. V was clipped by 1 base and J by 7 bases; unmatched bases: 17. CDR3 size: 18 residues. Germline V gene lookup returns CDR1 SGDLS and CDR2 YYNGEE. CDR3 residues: CASSVLPSGSVATGEQYF. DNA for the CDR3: TGTGCCAGCAGCGTATTACCTAGCGGGAGCGTTGCTACGGGGGAGCAGTACTTC. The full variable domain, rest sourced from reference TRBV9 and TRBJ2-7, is DSGVTQTPKHLITATGQRVTLRCSPRSGDLSVYWYQQSLDQGLQFLIQYYNGEERAKGNILERFSAQQFPDLHSELNLSSLELGDSALYFCASSVLPSGSVATGEQYFGPGTRLTVT.

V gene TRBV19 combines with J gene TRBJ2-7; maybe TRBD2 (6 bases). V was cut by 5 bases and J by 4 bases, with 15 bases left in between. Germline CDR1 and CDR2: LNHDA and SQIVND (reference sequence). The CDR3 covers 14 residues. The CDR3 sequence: CASSSQAGLYEQYF. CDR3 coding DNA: TGTGCCAGTAGTTCCCAGGCGGGACTTTACGAGCAGTACTTC. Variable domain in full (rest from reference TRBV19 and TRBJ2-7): DGGITQSPKYLFRKEGQNVTLSCEQNLNHDAMYWYRQDPGQGLRLIYYSQIVNDFQKGDIAEGYSVSREKKESFPLTVTSAQKNPTAFYLCASSSQAGLYEQYFGPGTRLTVT.

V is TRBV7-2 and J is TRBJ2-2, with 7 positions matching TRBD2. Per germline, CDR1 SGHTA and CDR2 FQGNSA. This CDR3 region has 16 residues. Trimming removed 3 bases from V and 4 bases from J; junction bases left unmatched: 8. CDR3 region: CASSLGPGRGTGELFF. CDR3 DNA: TGTGCCAGCAGCTTGGGGCCGGGGAGGGGCACCGGGGAGCTGTTTTTT. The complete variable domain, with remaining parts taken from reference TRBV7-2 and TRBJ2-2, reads GAGVSQSPSNKVTEKGKDVELRCDPISGHTALYWYRQSLGQGLEFLIYFQGNSAPDKSGLPSDRFSAERTGGSVSTLTIQRTQQEDSAVYLCASSLGPGRGTGELFFGEGSRLTVL.

CDR3 region: CASSLVESHEKLFF. The CDR3 nucleotides read TGTGCCAGCAGCTTAGTGGAATCGCATGAAAAACTGTTTTTT. The V and J genes are TRBV7-2 and TRBJ1-4; D gene ambiguous. The V end was cut by 1 base, the J end by 6 bases, with 9 bases between. The germline CDR1 and CDR2 sequences are SGHTA and FQGNSA. This CDR3 spans 14 amino acids.

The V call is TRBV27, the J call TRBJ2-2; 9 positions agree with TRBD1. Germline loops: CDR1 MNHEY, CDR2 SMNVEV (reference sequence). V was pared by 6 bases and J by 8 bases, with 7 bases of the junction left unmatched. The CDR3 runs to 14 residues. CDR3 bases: TGTGCCAGCAGCAAAGACAGGGGGTCTGGGGAGCTGTTTTTT. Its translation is CASSKDRGSGELFF.

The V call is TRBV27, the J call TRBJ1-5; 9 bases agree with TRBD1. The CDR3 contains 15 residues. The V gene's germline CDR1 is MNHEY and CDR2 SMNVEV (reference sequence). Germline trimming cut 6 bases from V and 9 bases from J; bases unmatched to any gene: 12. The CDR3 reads CASRAGDRATRPQHF. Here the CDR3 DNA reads TGTGCCAGCAGGGCCGGGGACAGGGCCACGAGGCCCCAGCATTTT.

Written as DNA, the CDR3 is TGTGCCAGCAGCGGACAAGTTAATTCACCCCTCCACTTT. Its protein is CASSGQVNSPLHF. The V and J genes are TRBV27 and TRBJ1-6; D might be TRBD1 (5 bases). The CDR3 loop spans 13 amino acids. V lost 6 bases and J lost 6, with 9 bases in between. The germline CDR1 and CDR2 sequences are MNHEY and SMNVEV (reference sequence).

DNA for the CDR3: TGTGCAAGTCGCTCCGGCACTTTCTTT. It is translated as CASRSGTFF. The chain recombines TRBV12-2 with TRBJ1-1. TRBV12-2 is listed as a pseudogene. The CDR3 is 9 amino acids.

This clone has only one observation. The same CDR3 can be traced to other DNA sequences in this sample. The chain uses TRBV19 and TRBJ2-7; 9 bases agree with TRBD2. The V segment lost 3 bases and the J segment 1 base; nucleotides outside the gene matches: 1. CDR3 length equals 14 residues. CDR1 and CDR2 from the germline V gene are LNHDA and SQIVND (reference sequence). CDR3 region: CASSMTSGSYEQYF. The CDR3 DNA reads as TGTGCCAGTAGTATGACTAGCGGTTCCTACGAGCAGTACTTC.

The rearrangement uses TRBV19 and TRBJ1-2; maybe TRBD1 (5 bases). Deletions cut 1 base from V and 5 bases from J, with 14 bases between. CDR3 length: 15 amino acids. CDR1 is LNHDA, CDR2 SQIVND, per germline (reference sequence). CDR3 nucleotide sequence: TGTGCCAGTAGTATAGTGGGGCCCGGGAAATATGGCTACACCTTC. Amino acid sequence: CASSIVGPGKYGYTF.

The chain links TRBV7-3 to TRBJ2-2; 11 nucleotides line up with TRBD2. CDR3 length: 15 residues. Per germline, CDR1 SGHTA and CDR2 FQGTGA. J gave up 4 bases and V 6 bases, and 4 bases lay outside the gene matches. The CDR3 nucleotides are TGTGCCAGCAGGACCGGGACTAGCGGCACCGGGGAGCTGTTTTTT. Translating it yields CASRTGTSGTGELFF.

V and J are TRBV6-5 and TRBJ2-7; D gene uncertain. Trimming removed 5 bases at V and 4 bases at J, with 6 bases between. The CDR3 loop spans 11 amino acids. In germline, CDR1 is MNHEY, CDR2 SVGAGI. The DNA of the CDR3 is TGTGCCAGCAGTCTGGGTTACGAGCAGTACTTC. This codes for CASSLGYEQYF.

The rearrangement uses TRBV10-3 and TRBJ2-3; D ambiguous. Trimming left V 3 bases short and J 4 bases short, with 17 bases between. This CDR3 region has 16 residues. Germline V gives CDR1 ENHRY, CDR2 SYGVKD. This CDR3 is CAISDWLVKPADTQYF. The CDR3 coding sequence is TGTGCCATCAGTGACTGGCTAGTCAAGCCCGCAGATACGCAGTATTTT.

This CDR3 reads CAILGGGGPDTPLYGYTF. CDR3 sequence (DNA): TGTGCCATTCTGGGAGGGGGAGGGCCGGACACACCCCTCTATGGCTACACCTTC. The chain carries TRBV2 and TRBJ1-2, with D perhaps matching TRBD1 (6 bases). The length of the CDR3 is 18 residues. Germline CDR1 and CDR2: SNHLY and FYNNEI. Trimming took off 10 bases at V and 4 bases at J, with 31 bases between the two ends.

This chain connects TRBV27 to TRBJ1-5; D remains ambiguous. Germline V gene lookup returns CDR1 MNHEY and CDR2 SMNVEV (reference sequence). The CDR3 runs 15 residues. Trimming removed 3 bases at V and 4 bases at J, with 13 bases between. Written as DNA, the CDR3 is TGTGCCAGCAGTTTCGGACTGGGAGGAAATCAGCCCCAGCATTTT. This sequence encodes CASSFGLGGNQPQHF.

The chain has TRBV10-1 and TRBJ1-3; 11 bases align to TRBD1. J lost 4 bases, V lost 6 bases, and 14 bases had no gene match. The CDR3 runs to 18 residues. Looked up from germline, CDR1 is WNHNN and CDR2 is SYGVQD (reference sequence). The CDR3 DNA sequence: TGCGCCAGCAGGAGGGTCCCCAGGACAGGGGGCAACGGAAACACCATATATTTT. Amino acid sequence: CASRRVPRTGGNGNTIYF.

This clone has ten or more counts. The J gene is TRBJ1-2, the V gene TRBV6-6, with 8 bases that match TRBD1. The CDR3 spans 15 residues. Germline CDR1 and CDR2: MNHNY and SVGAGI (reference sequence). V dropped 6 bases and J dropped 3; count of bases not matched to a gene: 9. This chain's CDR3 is CASSQRTGRDYGYTF. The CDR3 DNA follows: TGTGCCAGCAGCCAACGGACAGGGAGGGACTATGGCTACACCTTC.

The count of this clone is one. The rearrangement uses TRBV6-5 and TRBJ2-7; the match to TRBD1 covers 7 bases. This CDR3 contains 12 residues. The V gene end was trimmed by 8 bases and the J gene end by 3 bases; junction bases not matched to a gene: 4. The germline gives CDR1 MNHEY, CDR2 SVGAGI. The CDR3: CASSGQIYEQYF. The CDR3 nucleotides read TGTGCCAGCTCGGGACAGATCTACGAGCAGTACTTC.

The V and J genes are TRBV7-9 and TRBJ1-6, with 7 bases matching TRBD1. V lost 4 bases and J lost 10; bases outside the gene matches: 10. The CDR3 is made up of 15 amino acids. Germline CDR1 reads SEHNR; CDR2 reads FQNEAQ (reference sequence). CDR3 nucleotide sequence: TGTGCCAGCAGCTCTGAGGGCAGGGGGGAGTCACCCCTCCACTTT. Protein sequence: CASSSEGRGESPLHF.